This is a list of T cell receptor beta chains from one sample in a study of T-cell reconstitution after alpha-beta-depleted transplantation in children. TCRdb reprocessed the PCR reads with MiXCR, giving one entry per CDR3 protein. There are hundreds of thousands of distinct CDR3 sequences in the sample; 10% occur only once, and over 6% lies in the top ten. The sequences come from PBMCs, collected before TCRalphabeta/CD19-depleted stem cell transplant. The receptors stem from a boy under two years old with acute myeloid leukemia, due to receive a stem cell transplant. CDR3s include the opening cysteine and the closing phenylalanine or tryptophan.

j_call | v_call | cdr3_aa
TRBJ2-2 | TRBV27 | CASSPDRATGELFF
TRBJ2-7 | TRBV28 | CASSSEVSYEQYF
TRBJ2-2 | TRBV28 | CASIGRGLINTGELFF
TRBJ2-7 | TRBV7-2 | CASSASSGVAEQYF
TRBJ2-7 | TRBV3-1 | CASCLMPRVGVRMYEQYF
TRBJ2-2 | TRBV12-5 | CASGLDRESTGELFF
TRBJ1-6 | TRBV7-6 | CASSLTQGANNSPLHF
TRBJ2-2 | TRBV29-1 | CSFAGQTGELFF
TRBJ2-5 | TRBV4-3 | CASSPEAGIERGQYF
TRBJ2-2 | TRBV5-5 | CASSHEEVGELFF
TRBJ2-2 | TRBV7-9 | CASSPPGANTGELFF
TRBJ2-1 | TRBV4-3 | CASSQDILADSYNEQFF
TRBJ2-2 | TRBV15 | CATSTGAGPNTGELFF
TRBJ2-5 | TRBV5-1 | CASSLDPETQYF
TRBJ2-5 | TRBV20-1 | CSARLAVGETQYF
TRBJ2-5 | TRBV7-9 | CASSSGKETQYF
TRBJ1-6 | TRBV28 | CASSFRELHF
TRBJ1-4 | TRBV27 | CASSPWTGMNEKLFF
TRBJ2-7 | TRBV4-3 | CASSQDVLPTSYEQYF
TRBJ2-7 | TRBV6-1 | CASSEALAGGYEQYF
TRBJ2-1 | TRBV7-2 | CASSLDRGHNEQFF
TRBJ2-5 | TRBV27 | CASSWNRGPETQYF
TRBJ1-2 | TRBV28 | CASSPPGQGVAGYTF
TRBJ1-2 | TRBV19 | CASSISRGYGYTF
TRBJ2-7 | TRBV13 | CASSLKTPDRGRRYEQYF
TRBJ2-1 | TRBV11-2 | CASSSTGVSYNEQFF
TRBJ2-1 | TRBV19 | CASSPTPSSYNEQFF
TRBJ2-7 | TRBV4-3 | CASSQDSRFYEQYF
TRBJ2-7 | TRBV5-6 | CASTLAGDEQYF
TRBJ1-1 | TRBV29-1 | CSVRRGPTEAFF
TRBJ2-2 | TRBV11-2 | CASSDLGLAGGPAGELFF
TRBJ1-1 | TRBV29-1 | CSAGTRPYTEAFF
TRBJ2-1 | TRBV10-3 | CAISEGIAGDEQFF
TRBJ2-1 | TRBV11-3 | CASSLFGTSGGSSYNEQFF